The rows below give T cell receptor beta chains drawn from one sample of a study of blood T cell repertoires in COVID-19. Generated by immunoSEQ multiplex PCR, the TCRdb table keeps only in-frame clones and is missing some. The sample has about 240,000 clones; more than 75% are singletons. Sequencing was done on a sample of PBMCs or T cells enriched from blood (not recorded which). These receptors originate from a middle-aged woman with acute COVID-19. CDR3s include the opening cysteine and the closing phenylalanine or tryptophan. The D gene is left open where the match is weak. Clone size is stated in some rows and not others, as once, few, many or a class when expanded.

J gene,clone size,D gene,V gene,CDR3 DNA,CDR3 protein
TRBJ2-7,NA,TRBD2,TRBV18,TGTGCCAGCTCACCTAGCGGGGGGGAGCAGTACTTC,CASSPSGGEQYF
TRBJ2-7,NA,TRBD2,TRBV5-1,TGCGCCAGCAGCTTGGACGCGGGGGGGCTGAACGAGCAGTACTTC,CASSLDAGGLNEQYF
TRBJ1-6,once,NA,TRBV5-4,TGTGCCAGCAGCTCGAAAGGGACATATAATTCACCCCTCCACTTT,CASSSKGTYNSPLHF
TRBJ2-5,NA,TRBD2,TRBV5-5,TGTGCCAGCAGGATTCCCGGGGGGGCACGGGCCCAGTACTTC,CASRIPGGARAQYF
TRBJ1-2,NA,TRBD1,TRBV12-3/TRBV12-4,TGTGCCAGCAGTCCCGGACAGGGGTATGGCTACACCTTC,CASSPGQGYGYTF
TRBJ2-5,NA,NA,TRBV27,TGTGCCAGCAGTAGTTACGGTCCCCAAGAGACCCAGTACTTC,CASSSYGPQETQYF
TRBJ1-2,few,NA,TRBV7-9,TGTGCCAGCAGCTTAGCGTCGGGATTAGCTAACTATGGCTACACCTTC,CASSLASGLANYGYTF
TRBJ2-3,NA,NA,TRBV5-4,TGTGCCAGCAGCCTGACACAAATTTCGGTCCCAGATACGCAGTATTTT,CASSLTQISVPDTQYF
TRBJ2-7,NA,TRBD2,TRBV7-8,TGTGCCAGCAGCCCCCTAGCGGGAGGGCCCTACGAGCAGTACTTC,CASSPLAGGPYEQYF
TRBJ2-2,NA,TRBD2,TRBV5-1,TGCGCCAGCAGCTTAAATCTAGCGGAGAACACCGGGGAGCTGTTTTTT,CASSLNLAENTGELFF
TRBJ1-1,NA,NA,TRBV10-1,TGCGCCAGCAGTGAAAGGCCGGCGGGGCCGAACACTGAAGCTTTCTTT,CASSERPAGPNTEAFF
TRBJ1-1,NA,TRBD1,TRBV7-6,TGTGCCAGCAGCTCGGACAGGGGTGAAGCTTTCTTT,CASSSDRGEAFF
TRBJ2-7,NA,TRBD2,TRBV18,TGTGCCAGCTCACCTCGAGAAGCGGGAGACTACGAGCAGTACTTC,CASSPREAGDYEQYF
TRBJ1-5,NA,NA,TRBV11-2,TGTGCCAGCACCGGGAACTTCAATCAGCCCCAGCATTTT,CASTGNFNQPQHF
TRBJ1-3,once,NA,TRBV19,TGTGCCAGTAGACATCTCAGGGGAGACACCATATATTTT,CASRHLRGDTIYF
TRBJ1-6,NA,NA,TRBV7-2,TGTGCCAGCAGCTTTAGTCGGGCACCCCTCCACTTT,CASSFSRAPLHF
TRBJ2-7,NA,TRBD1,TRBV11-2,TGTGCCAGCAGCTTAGGGGACAGGGCCAGGTACGAGCAGTACTTC,CASSLGDRARYEQYF
TRBJ2-5,once,TRBD2,TRBV7-9,TGTGCCAGCAGCTCCGAGTGGCGGGAGAGGGTTGGGGAGACCCAGTACTTC,CASSSEWRERVGETQYF
TRBJ2-3,NA,TRBD2,TRBV4-1,TGCGCCAGCAGCCAAGATCAGGCTAGCGGGCACAGAACGCAGTATTTT,CASSQDQASGHRTQYF
TRBJ2-7,NA,TRBD1,TRBV3-1/TRBV3-2,TGTGCCAGCAGCCAAGCGGCGGGACAGGTCTACGAGCAGTACTTC,CASSQAAGQVYEQYF
TRBJ1-5,NA,NA,TRBV7-4,TGTGCCAGCAGCCCCCAAGAGAATCAGCCCCAGCATTTT,CASSPQENQPQHF
TRBJ2-1,NA,TRBD2,TRBV11-2,TGTGCCAGCAGCTCCGGGTTTGGGCGGGAGTGGGACAATGAGCAGTTCTTC,CASSSGFGREWDNEQFF
TRBJ2-1,NA,NA,TRBV6-6,TGTGCCAGCAGTTACTCTAGGGGCAATGAGCAGTTCTTC,CASSYSRGNEQFF
TRBJ2-7,NA,TRBD2,TRBV30,TGTGCCTGGAATCCGCGGGGGGGGAACCACTACGAGCAGTACTTC,CAWNPRGGNHYEQYF
TRBJ2-2,NA,NA,TRBV27,TGTGCCAGCATACGGTCTAACACCGGGGAGCTGTTTTTT,CASIRSNTGELFF
TRBJ2-1,NA,TRBD2,TRBV10-3,TGTGCCATCAGCCCTCCGGGACTATCCTACAATGAGCAGTTCTTC,CAISPPGLSYNEQFF
TRBJ2-7,once,NA,TRBV18,TGTGCCAGCTCACCAAAAATCGATAGCTACGAGCAGTACTTC,CASSPKIDSYEQYF
TRBJ2-2,NA,TRBD2,TRBV18,TGTGCCAGCTCACCGCTCGCGGGAGCGAACACCGGGGAGCTGTTTTTT,CASSPLAGANTGELFF
TRBJ1-2,once,NA,TRBV12-3/TRBV12-4,TGTGCCAGCAGTGAAGGACAGTTCTATGGCTACACCTTC,CASSEGQFYGYTF
TRBJ1-4,few,NA,TRBV9,TGTGCCAGCAGCGGGGATCTTGGGGACACAGAAGCGGAAAAACTGTTTTTT,CASSGDLGDTEAEKLFF
TRBJ2-1,NA,NA,TRBV6-5,TGTGCCACCAAAATGGAGGGCCAGATGGTTGAGCAGTTCTTC,CATKMEGQMVEQFF
TRBJ2-1,NA,NA,TRBV7-2,TGTGCCAGCAGCTTAGCGGGGCCCTCCTACAATGAGCAGTTCTTC,CASSLAGPSYNEQFF
TRBJ2-3,few,TRBD2,TRBV19,TGTGCCAGTAGTCAAATAGCGGGAGGGGGCACAGATACGCAGTATTTT,CASSQIAGGGTDTQYF
TRBJ2-3,NA,NA,TRBV5-1,TGCGCCAGCTATGAGACTAGGCCGTTGACAGATACGCAGTATTTT,CASYETRPLTDTQYF
TRBJ2-7,NA,NA,TRBV2,TGTGCCAGCAGCCGCGGACACGCTGGGTACGAGCAGTACTTC,CASSRGHAGYEQYF
TRBJ1-3,NA,NA,TRBV10-2,TGCGCCAGCAGTGACGGCGGGGGCGCCGCTGGAAACACCATATATTTT,CASSDGGGAAGNTIYF
TRBJ2-7,NA,TRBD1,TRBV28,TGTGCCAGCAGTTTTGGCCGGGACAGTATATCCTACGAGCAGTACTTC,CASSFGRDSISYEQYF
TRBJ1-2,NA,NA,TRBV5-5,TGTGCCAGCACCTCCGGGTCCGCCTATGGCTACACCTTC,CASTSGSAYGYTF
TRBJ2-3,NA,NA,TRBV2,TGTGCCAGCAATGGGTGGCAGGGTGGCGCAGATACGCAGTATTTT,CASNGWQGGADTQYF
TRBJ2-1,NA,NA,TRBV4-1,TGCGCCAGCAGCCAAGGGCCAGGGGTCGATGAGCAGTTCTTC,CASSQGPGVDEQFF
TRBJ1-2,NA,NA,TRBV19,TGTGCCAGTAGTATCCCAGGAGAGGGCTATGGCTACACCTTC,CASSIPGEGYGYTF
TRBJ1-5,NA,NA,TRBV27,TGTGCCAGCAGTCTTGAACCAGGGAGCAATCAGCCCCAGCATTTT,CASSLEPGSNQPQHF
TRBJ2-1,NA,TRBD2,TRBV7-9,TGTGCCAGCAGCTTAAGGACTAGCGGGAGTGACAATGAGCAGTTCTTC,CASSLRTSGSDNEQFF
TRBJ2-7,NA,NA,TRBV15,TGTGCCACCAGCAGAGACCAGAATCCAGGGGCCCTCTACGAGCAGTACTTC,CATSRDQNPGALYEQYF
TRBJ1-1,NA,NA,TRBV5-1,TGCGCCAGCAGCTTGGTGGTCGGTGAAGCTTTCTTT,CASSLVVGEAFF